These 28 T cell receptor beta chains were sequenced from one sample in a study of glioma-infiltrating T cells (dated by TCRdb to 2016 to 2017). The data were produced on an Illumina MiSeq. TCR alpha and beta CDR3 regions were amplified with the iRepertoire nested amplicon-rescue multiplex PCR (arm-PCR) platform from RNA. TCRdb cleaned the public reads at Q25 with fastp, built clones with MiXCR and kept in-frame beta chains. Every CDR3 protein is listed once, alongside the most common genes and DNA of its rows. This sample lists 150,000 or so distinct CDR3 sequences; 35% to 50% were detected once. Around 20% of the sample comes from the top ten. The sample consisted of glioma tissue, nonneoplastic brain tissue, or PBMCs (not recorded which). These receptor sequences come from a human donor with low-grade glioma or glioblastoma, undergoing nonglioma brain surgery, or in good health (not recorded which).

The chain has TRBV27 and TRBJ2-1; TRBD2 matches 9 bases. Germline lookup yields CDR1 MNHEY and CDR2 SMNVEV (reference sequence). V was clipped by 5 bases and J by 5 bases; unmatched bases: 10. The CDR3 totals 16 residues. The chain's CDR3 is CASSVTGLARNNEQFF. CDR3 nucleotide sequence: TGTGCCAGCAGTGTAACCGGACTAGCGAGAAACAATGAGCAGTTCTTC.

This clonotype was detected only a few times. This chain joins TRBV20-1 and TRBJ2-5, with no clear D. CDR1 and CDR2 from the germline V gene are DFQATT and SNEGSKA (reference sequence). V was clipped by 0 bases and J by 2 bases, with 13 bases between them. This CDR3 has 15 residues. CDR3 residues: CSARDSLAPQETQYF. The CDR3 DNA sequence: TGCAGTGCTAGAGATTCCTTGGCGCCTCAAGAGACCCAGTACTTC.

Ten or more counts support this clonotype. The chain recombines TRBV28 with TRBJ2-5; D unclear. The CDR3 contains 14 residues. The V gene's germline CDR1 is MDHEN and CDR2 SYDVKM. With 2 bases removed from V and 2 bases from J, the gap between germline ends came to 9 bases. CDR3 sequence reads: CASSLPQIQETQYF. CDR3 nucleotides: TGTGCCAGCAGTTTACCTCAGATACAAGAGACCCAGTACTTC.

This clonotype was counted at least ten times. The CDR3 reads CASSPTSGPYEQYF. CDR3 bases: TGTGCCAGCAGCCCAACCAGCGGACCCTACGAGCAGTACTTC. The gene calls are TRBV28 and TRBJ2-7, with a possible D match to TRBD2 (5 bases). The CDR3 length is 14 residues. From germline, CDR1 is MDHEN and CDR2 SYDVKM. Trimming stripped 6 bases from V and 2 bases from J, with 14 bases between.

The V and J genes are TRBV27 and TRBJ1-2; 8 nucleotides match TRBD1. Trimming removed 5 bases from V and 8 bases from J; junction bases left unmatched: 7. The CDR3 covers 13 residues. Germline lookup yields CDR1 MNHEY and CDR2 SMNVEV (reference sequence). The CDR3 sequence: CASSPDRGWGYTF. DNA for the CDR3: TGTGCCAGCAGTCCCGACAGGGGTTGGGGCTACACCTTC.

Points on this clonotype: This may arise from a read error, as a much more abundant clone is one base away. This chain links TRBV27 with TRBJ2-4; no clear D gene. CDR3 size: 13 residues. Per germline, CDR1 MNHEY and CDR2 SMNVEV (reference sequence). The CDR3 DNA sequence: TGTGCCGGCAGCTCGATCGGGAAAAACATTCAGTACTTC. Protein sequence: CAGSSIGKNIQYF.

Points on this clonotype: One end of the junction does not line up with germline, which may come from a read error. The J gene is TRBJ1-1, the V gene TRBV20-1, with D uncertain. Germline-derived CDR1 and CDR2 are DFQATT and SNEGSKA (reference sequence). This CDR3 has 14 amino acids. CDR3 coding DNA: TGCAGTGCTGGAGACCTGGACGGCTACACTGAAGCTTTCTTT. Its translation: CSAGDLDGYTEAFF.

This clonotype was detected only a few times. This chain joins TRBV4-1 and TRBJ2-1, with D possibly TRBD2 on 6 matching bases. Germline V gives CDR1 MGHRA, CDR2 YSYEKL. V was trimmed by 3 bases and J by 5 bases, leaving 11 bases between them. The CDR3 loop spans 14 amino acids. The CDR3 protein is CASSHWGVNNEQFF. The CDR3 coding sequence is TGCGCCAGCAGCCACTGGGGGGTGAACAATGAGCAGTTCTTC.

V is TRBV7-8 and J is TRBJ2-7; TRBD2 is a possible D gene (5 bases). Germline V gene data show CDR1 as SGHVS and CDR2 as FQNEAQ. Trimming removed 1 base at V and 0 bases at J, with 10 bases between. CDR3 size: 15 residues. The CDR3 protein is CASSLVLVSSYEQYF. In DNA, the CDR3 is TGTGCCAGCAGCTTAGTACTAGTCAGCTCCTACGAGCAGTACTTC.

V and J are TRBV7-2 and TRBJ2-2; D ambiguous. Germline V lookup: CDR1 SGHTA, CDR2 FQGNSA. CDR3 size: 14 residues. V dropped 5 bases and J dropped 7 bases, with 14 bases sitting between them. This CDR3 reads CASSMDHWGGELFF. Written as DNA, the CDR3 is TGTGCCAGCAGCATGGACCACTGGGGCGGGGAGCTGTTTTTT.

This chain links TRBV6-5 with TRBJ2-3, with 8 bases matching TRBD1. The CDR3 is 13 amino acids. Trimming cost V 5 bases and J 7 bases; bases outside gene matches: 5. The germline V gene has CDR1 MNHEY and CDR2 SVGAGI. The DNA of the CDR3 is TGTGCCAGCAGTCAGGGGGCAGGATATACGCAGTATTTT. Translation: CASSQGAGYTQYF.

V gene TRBV28 combines with J gene TRBJ2-3; D possibly uses TRBD1 or TRBD2 (7 bases each). Germline lookup yields CDR1 MDHEN and CDR2 SYDVKM. CDR3 length equals 17 residues. The V end lost 6 bases, the J end lost 3 bases, and 22 bases lay between the germline ends. The CDR3 nucleotides are TGTGCCAGCAGGCCCTTCCCGTGGGGGGGACAGACAGATACGCAGTATTTT. It yields the protein CASRPFPWGGQTDTQYF.

This chain connects TRBV12-3 or TRBV12-4 to TRBJ1-1; 9 positions agree with TRBD1. V shed 8 bases and J 6 bases; nucleotides not matched to a gene: 10. This CDR3 contains 14 residues. The CDR3 DNA reads TGTGCCAGCGGTAAACAGGGGGCGCAGTCTGAAGCTTTCTTT. It yields the protein CASGKQGAQSEAFF.

The V gene is TRBV7-9, the J gene TRBJ2-7; 9 positions agree with TRBD1. Germline-derived CDR1 and CDR2 are SEHNR and FQNEAQ (reference sequence). CDR3 length: 14 residues. V dropped 10 bases and J dropped 2; count of bases not matched to a gene: 9. CDR3 residues: CATGDREVTYEQYF. The CDR3 DNA is TGTGCCACGGGGGACAGGGAAGTAACCTACGAGCAGTACTTC.

The V and J genes are TRBV6-6 and TRBJ2-1; a weak D match, TRBD2 (6 bases). The germline gives CDR1 MNHNY, CDR2 SVGAGI (reference sequence). The V gene lost 1 base and the J gene lost 4 bases, with 11 bases spanning the gap. This CDR3 is 15 amino acids long. The CDR3 bases are TGTGCCAGCAGTTACTTCTCGGGGGAGTACAATGAGCAGTTCTTC. It codes for CASSYFSGEYNEQFF.

This clonotype was observed a few times. The genes are TRBV7-9 and TRBJ1-1; 9 bases are shared with TRBD1. Germline V gene sequence: CDR1 SEHNR, CDR2 FQNEAQ (reference sequence). The V segment lost 4 bases and the J segment 1 base; nucleotides outside the gene matches: 4. The CDR3 length is 15 residues. CDR3 in DNA: TGTGCCAGCAGCTCACCACAGGGGGCGAACACTGAAGCTTTCTTT. Translating gives CASSSPQGANTEAFF.

The chain joins TRBV7-9 to TRBJ2-3; weak D call: TRBD1 (7 bases). The germline V gene encodes CDR1 SEHNR and CDR2 FQNEAQ (reference sequence). This CDR3 spans 15 amino acids. Trimming stripped 5 bases from V and 1 base from J, with 13 bases between. CDR3 in amino acids: CASSPGGQGTDTQYF. CDR3 coding DNA: TGTGCCAGCAGCCCAGGGGGGCAGGGCACAGATACGCAGTATTTT.

This clonotype was recorded many times. This chain connects TRBV6-1 to TRBJ2-5; 9 nucleotides line up with TRBD1. This CDR3 spans 13 amino acids. Germline assignment: CDR1 MNHNS and CDR2 SASEGT. With V trimmed by 4 bases and J by 5 bases, 2 bases remained unmatched. The CDR3, as DNA: TGTGCCAGCAGTGGGACAGGGGAGGAGACCCAGTACTTC. Translation: CASSGTGEETQYF.

This chain links TRBV20-1 with TRBJ1-5; 8 positions agree with TRBD1. Germline CDR1 DFQATT, CDR2 SNEGSKA (reference sequence). Trimming removed 4 bases from V and 7 bases from J; junction bases left unmatched: 6. The CDR3 contains 13 residues. The CDR3 region has the DNA TGCAGTGCTAACGGACAGGGTGGACAGCCCCAGCATTTT. Translating gives CSANGQGGQPQHF.

The chain joins TRBV7-9 to TRBJ2-7; 8 bases map to TRBD1. V gave up 2 bases and J gave up 1 base; unmatched junction bases: 4. The length of the CDR3 is 15 residues. Germline V gene lookup returns CDR1 SEHNR and CDR2 FQNEAQ (reference sequence). CDR3 amino acids: CASSLTDRASYEQYF. CDR3 sequence (DNA): TGTGCCAGCAGCTTAACGGACAGGGCATCCTACGAGCAGTACTTC. Full variable domain (missing parts from reference TRBV7-9 and TRBJ2-7): DTGVSQNPRHKITKRGQNVTFRCDPISEHNRLYWYRQTLGQGPEFLTYFQNEAQLEKSRLLSDRFSAERPKGSFSTLEIQRTEQGDSAMYLCASSLTDRASYEQYFGPGTRLTVT.

This clonotype was seen a few times. The chain links TRBV27 to TRBJ2-7; TRBD1 agrees at 9 bases. The CDR3 contains 15 residues. J gave up 9 bases and V 5 bases, and 14 bases lay outside the gene matches. CDR1 is MNHEY, CDR2 SMNVEV, per germline (reference sequence). The CDR3 DNA reads as TGTGCCAGCAGTCCCCGGGACAGGGCGACGATTGGGCAGTACTTC. It translates to CASSPRDRATIGQYF.

This clonotype was seen a few times. The chain couples TRBV7-2 to TRBJ2-5; D may correspond to TRBD1 or TRBD2 (5 bases each). The CDR3 sequence is 14 residues long. The germline V gene has CDR1 SGHTA and CDR2 FQGNSA. Between the trimmed V and J ends, which lost 5 bases and 7 bases, there was a span of 17 bases. For the CDR3, the DNA is TGTGCCAGCAGCACGGGACCGCTTACCGGGACCCAGTACTTC. This encodes CASSTGPLTGTQYF.

The rearrangement uses TRBV28 and TRBJ2-3; maybe TRBD1 (5 bases). Germline V CDR1 and CDR2: MDHEN, SYDVKM. V dropped 7 bases and J dropped 7 bases, with 12 bases sitting between them. The CDR3 totals 12 residues. The CDR3 DNA follows: TGTGCCAGCAATTTGGGGCGAAATACGCAGTATTTT. Amino acids: CASNLGRNTQYF.

By frequency in the sample, this clonotype is medium-sized. The chain combines TRBV7-2 with TRBJ2-5; D is possibly TRBD2 (5 bases). Trimming cost V 1 base and J 7 bases, with 10 bases left between them. The germline V gene has CDR1 SGHTA and CDR2 FQGNSA. The CDR3 runs 13 residues. CDR3 amino acids: CASSLGQEATQYF. CDR3 bases: TGTGCCAGCAGCTTAGGCCAGGAGGCGACCCAGTACTTC.

Concerning this clonotype: A junction boundary mismatches the germline segment, possibly from a read error. The genes are TRBV6-1 and TRBJ2-1, with D tentatively TRBD1 (5 bases). The CDR3 runs 14 residues. Germline-derived CDR1 and CDR2 are MNHNS and SASEGT. The CDR3 reads CASSELGAYDEQFF. CDR3 in DNA: TGTGCCAGCAGTGAACTTGGGGCCTACGATGAGCAGTTCTTC.

The V call is TRBV27, the J call TRBJ1-1, with unresolved D. The germline V and J ends were trimmed by 4 bases and 5 bases, with 20 bases remaining between them. The CDR3 is made up of 16 amino acids. Germline values: CDR1 MNHEY, CDR2 SMNVEV (reference sequence). CDR3 loop: CASSSGQSARATEAFF. For the CDR3, the DNA is TGTGCCAGCAGTTCTGGTCAGTCCGCGAGGGCGACTGAAGCTTTCTTT.

V and J are TRBV15 and TRBJ1-1, with a possible D match to TRBD1 (5 bases). This CDR3 comprises 14 residues. V dropped 5 bases and J dropped 0 bases, with 10 bases sitting between them. The germline V gene encodes CDR1 LNHNV and CDR2 YYDKDF (reference sequence). CDR3 loop: CATSPQGLNTEAFF. In DNA, the CDR3 is TGTGCCACCAGCCCGCAGGGACTGAACACTGAAGCTTTCTTT.

This clonotype has more than one count but fewer than ten. The chain employs TRBV6-1 and TRBJ2-7; tentatively, D is TRBD2 (6 bases). There are 13 residues in the CDR3. Germline CDR1 is MNHNS and CDR2 is SASEGT. The V end lost 6 bases, the J end lost 6 bases, and 15 bases lay between the germline ends. CDR3 in DNA: TGTGCCAGCAGCCCAGGGAGGACCAGCGAGCAGTACTTC. This encodes CASSPGRTSEQYF.